Sequencing of this TCR beta chain was carried out in a study of blood T cell repertoires in COVID-19. Study as a whole: Acute and convalescent COVID-19 specimens originated in the United States, Italy and Spain. Sample material is recorded as cDNA or gDNA derived from T cells, B-cell-depleted T cells, or PBMCs.

In germline, CDR1 is SGDLS, CDR2 YYNGEE. There are 22 residues in the CDR3. The trim removed 1 base at V and 0 bases at J, leaving 19 bases unmatched. Per the study methods: Counts of nucleated cells, estimated from reference gene primer amplification, were obtained. The repertoire was sequenced with immunoSEQ multiplex PCR; TCRdb's copy has only in-frame clones and lacks some. V, J and clone size derive from that table, while D and trimming were established from the DNA sequence. The sample has roughly 250,000 clones; roughly 84% are singletons. The TCR comes from a woman in her 40s who had recovered from COVID-19. V is TRBV9 and J is TRBJ2-6; 7 bases align to TRBD1. Sequencing was carried out using peripheral blood. CDR3 nucleotides: TGTGCCAGCAGCGTAAACCCCGGGACAGCCCCCCTCCAAAGCTCTGGGGCCAACGTCCTGACTTTC. This translates into CASSVNPGTAPLQSSGANVLTF.